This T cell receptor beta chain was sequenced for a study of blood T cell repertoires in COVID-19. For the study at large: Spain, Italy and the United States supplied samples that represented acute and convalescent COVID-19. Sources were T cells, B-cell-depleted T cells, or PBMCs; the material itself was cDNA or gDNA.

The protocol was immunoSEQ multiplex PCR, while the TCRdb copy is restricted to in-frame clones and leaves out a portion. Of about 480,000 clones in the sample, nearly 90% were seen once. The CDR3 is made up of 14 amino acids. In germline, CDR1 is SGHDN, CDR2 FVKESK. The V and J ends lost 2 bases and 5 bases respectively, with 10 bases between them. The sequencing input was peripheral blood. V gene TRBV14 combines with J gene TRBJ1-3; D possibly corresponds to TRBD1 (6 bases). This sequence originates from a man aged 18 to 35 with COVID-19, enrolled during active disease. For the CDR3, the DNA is TGTGCCAGCAGCCAACGACAGGACCGAAACACCATATATTTT. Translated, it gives CASSQRQDRNTIYF. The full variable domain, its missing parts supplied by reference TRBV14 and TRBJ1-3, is EAGVTQFPSHSVIEKGQTVTLRCDPISGHDNLYWYRRVMGKEIKFLLHFVKESKQDESGMPNNRFLAERTGGTYSTLKVQPAELEDSGVYFCASSQRQDRNTIYFGEGSWLTVV.